This is a list of T cell receptor beta chains from one sample in a study of blood T cell repertoires in COVID-19. TCRdb keeps only in-frame clones here, not all; method: immunoSEQ multiplex PCR. The sample includes approximately 180,000 clones, 81% of them seen just once. The sequenced material came from peripheral blood. Receptors originate from a woman of 80 years or more with COVID-19, enrolled during active disease. CDR3s include the opening cysteine and the closing phenylalanine or tryptophan. A D gene is named only where the DNA matches it firmly. Clone size is given for some rows only: seen once, a few or many times, or a class if the clone is expanded.

j_call cdr3_length v_call d_call clone_size cdr3_aa cdr3_nt
TRBJ2-1 16 TRBV7-2 TRBD2 . CASSQTSGGFWNEQFF TGTGCCAGCAGCCAGACTAGCGGGGGGTTCTGGAATGAGCAGTTCTTC
TRBJ2-1 13 TRBV6-5 TRBD1 . CASSYSPEQGKVF TGTGCCAGCAGTTACTCGCCGGAACAGGGGAAGGTCTTC
TRBJ2-1 18 TRBV5-4 TRBD2 once CASSLGGGQRGAYGEQFF TGTGCCAGCAGCTTGGGGGGCGGCCAGCGGGGGGCTTATGGGGAGCAGTTCTTC
TRBJ1-3 15 TRBV7-2 . . CASSLEAFSGNTIYF TGTGCCAGCAGCTTAGAAGCGTTCTCTGGAAACACCATATATTTT
TRBJ1-5 14 TRBV19 TRBD1 few CASREDRGIQPQHF TGTGCCAGTAGGGAGGACAGGGGGATTCAGCCCCAGCATTTT
TRBJ1-6 13 TRBV6-5 TRBD1 few CASSRDSNSPLHF TGTGCCAGCAGTAGGGACAGTAATTCACCCCTCCACTTT
TRBJ2-7 16 TRBV2 TRBD2 . CASRRTSGSLTYEQYF TGTGCCAGCAGGCGGACTAGCGGGTCCCTTACCTACGAGCAGTACTTC
TRBJ1-4 20 TRBV4-2 TRBD1 . CASSRGLTAGGKRTNEKLFF TGTGCCAGCAGCCGGGGCCTTACGGCAGGGGGTAAAAGGACTAATGAAAAACTGTTTTTT
TRBJ2-2 15 TRBV5-5 . . CASSLQLANTGELFF TGTGCCAGCAGCTTGCAACTAGCGAACACCGGGGAGCTGTTTTTT
TRBJ2-3 18 TRBV6-1 TRBD2 . CASSETGLAGGNTDTQYF TGTGCCAGCAGTGAGACAGGACTAGCGGGGGGCAACACAGATACGCAGTATTTT
TRBJ2-7 13 TRBV7-2 . few CASSGDRFLEQYF TGTGCCAGCAGCGGTGACAGGTTCCTTGAGCAGTACTTC
TRBJ2-1 13 TRBV20-1 . . CSASGRGFNEQFF TGCAGTGCTAGTGGCAGGGGTTTCAATGAGCAGTTCTTC
TRBJ1-2 17 TRBV5-8 . . CASSLINRRDPTYGYTF TGTGCCAGCAGCTTGATCAACCGCAGGGATCCCACCTATGGCTACACCTTC
TRBJ2-3 14 TRBV5-6 . few CASSSGTGADTQYF TGTGCCAGCAGCAGCGGGACAGGCGCAGATACGCAGTATTTT
TRBJ2-7 16 TRBV6-6 TRBD1 . CASSYGGTGTGSEQYF TGTGCCAGCAGTTACGGGGGGACCGGGACAGGGAGCGAGCAGTACTTC
TRBJ2-1 12 TRBV4-2 . . CASSQDSREQFF TGTGCCAGCAGCCAAGATTCACGGGAGCAGTTCTTC
TRBJ2-1 13 TRBV6-5 TRBD2 . CASSSGGENEQFF TGTGCCAGCAGTAGCGGGGGGGAGAATGAGCAGTTCTTC
TRBJ1-2 11 TRBV24-1 . . CATSDYYGYTF TGTGCCACCAGTGACTACTATGGCTACACCTTC
TRBJ2-1 14 TRBV6-2/TRBV6-3 TRBD1 few CASSEGQPDNEQFF TGTGCCAGCAGTGAGGGACAGCCTGACAATGAGCAGTTCTTC
TRBJ2-7 14 TRBV2 . few CASSGDLSSYEQYF TGTGCCAGCAGTGGAGACTTGTCGTCCTACGAGCAGTACTTC
TRBJ2-1 14 TRBV29-1 . few CSVDTGNLIYEQFF TGCAGCGTTGACACAGGGAATTTAATCTATGAGCAGTTCTTC
TRBJ2-2 16 TRBV5-1 . once CASSLGSGQGPGELFF TGCGCCAGCAGCTTGGGGTCTGGGCAGGGCCCTGGGGAGCTGTTTTTT
TRBJ2-1 15 TRBV6-5 TRBD2 . CASSRAGTTYNEQFF TGTGCCAGCAGTAGGGCCGGGACTACCTACAATGAGCAGTTCTTC
TRBJ1-2 13 TRBV9 . . CASSVNWGYGYTF TGTGCCAGCAGCGTAAATTGGGGCTACGGCTACACCTTC
TRBJ2-7 15 TRBV5-1 TRBD2 . CASSLGLAGGDEQYF TGCGCCAGCAGCTTGGGGCTAGCGGGAGGGGACGAGCAGTACTTC
TRBJ2-5 15 TRBV14 . . CASSQDTGFQETQYF TGTGCCAGCAGCCAAGATACAGGGTTCCAAGAGACCCAGTACTTC
TRBJ1-5 17 TRBV10-3 . . CAISEIHRLTSNQPQHF TGTGCCATCAGTGAAATCCATAGACTGACTAGCAATCAGCCCCAGCATTTT
TRBJ2-3 19 TRBV28 TRBD2 . CASSAPSSGRSWDTDTQYF TGTGCCAGCAGTGCCCCCTCTAGCGGGAGATCGTGGGACACAGATACGCAGTATTTT
TRBJ1-2 14 TRBV24-1 TRBD1 few CATSEGQGAYGYTF TGTGCCACCAGTGAGGGACAGGGGGCTTATGGCTACACCTTC
TRBJ1-2 17 TRBV19 . few CASSMGLRDGGHYGYTF TGTGCCAGTAGTATGGGACTCAGGGACGGAGGTCACTATGGCTACACCTTC
TRBJ1-4 12 TRBV10-1 . few CANTSTNEKLFF TGCGCGAACACCTCAACTAATGAAAAACTGTTTTTT
TRBJ2-2 13 TRBV29-1 . . CSVDFGITGELFF TGCAGCGTTGATTTCGGGATCACCGGGGAGCTGTTTTTT
TRBJ2-5 17 TRBV3-1/TRBV3-2 TRBD2 . CASSQGLAGVRQETQYF TGTGCCAGCAGCCAAGGCTTAGCGGGAGTTCGACAAGAGACCCAGTACTTC
TRBJ1-2 13 TRBV2 . . CASREEEGYGYTF TGTGCCAGCAGGGAGGAGGAGGGCTATGGCTACACCTTC
TRBJ2-7 14 TRBV6-5 TRBD2 . CASSYTSGNYEQYF TGTGCCAGCAGTTACACTAGCGGGAACTACGAGCAGTACTTC
TRBJ2-6 15 TRBV18 . . CASSAVGAGANVLTF TGTGCCAGCTCAGCTGTCGGGGCTGGGGCCAACGTCCTGACTTTC
TRBJ2-2 16 TRBV7-7 TRBD2 . CASSAFSGAATGELFF TGTGCCAGCAGCGCCTTTAGCGGGGCGGCCACCGGGGAGCTGTTTTTT
TRBJ2-7 14 TRBV5-1 TRBD1 . CASKPGTGGHEQYF TGCGCCAGCAAACCCGGGACAGGGGGCCACGAGCAGTACTTC
TRBJ1-1 14 TRBV6-6 . few CASSYSTGGGEAFF TGTGCCAGCAGTTACTCGACTGGGGGGGGTGAAGCTTTCTTT
TRBJ1-2 14 TRBV29-1 . . CSVPETGRLGGYTF TGCAGCGTCCCGGAGACGGGTAGGCTGGGTGGCTACACCTTC
TRBJ2-7 15 TRBV7-9 . few CASSLVGRGRREQYF TGTGCCAGCAGCTTAGTCGGCAGGGGCCGACGGGAGCAGTACTTC
TRBJ2-3 15 TRBV5-6 . . CASSFGGASTDTQYF TGTGCCAGCAGCTTCGGGGGAGCCAGCACAGATACGCAGTATTTT
TRBJ2-5 18 TRBV3-1/TRBV3-2 TRBD2 . CASSQELLFAGGIETQYF TGTGCCAGCAGCCAAGAACTACTTTTTGCGGGAGGTATAGAGACCCAGTACTTC
TRBJ1-2 13 TRBV7-9 . . CASGGDGYYGYTF TGTGCCAGCGGGGGGGACGGCTACTATGGCTACACCTTC